This T cell receptor beta chain was sequenced during a study of blood T cell repertoires in COVID-19. Study context: Italy, Spain and the United States were the sources of the convalescent and acute COVID-19 samples. PBMCs, B-cell-depleted T cells, or T cells were the source of the cDNA or gDNA that made up the material.

Methods used by the authors: Amplified reference gene primers provided the basis for estimating nucleated cell counts. Sequencing was performed with immunoSEQ multiplex PCR; in TCRdb, only in-frame clones are kept and a portion is missing. V, J and clone size reflect that table, while D and trimming were determined from the DNA. The sample records some 130,000 clones, 90% being singletons. Trimming pared 0 bases from V and 6 bases from J, leaving 12 bases between. Germline V gene sequence: CDR1 SNHLY, CDR2 FYNNEI. The CDR3 is made up of 15 amino acids. V is TRBV2 and J is TRBJ2-1, with a tentative D call TRBD1 (5 bases). The receptor's source is a man between 60 and 75 years old with COVID-19, enrolled during active disease. The material sequenced was peripheral blood. The CDR3: CASSEARERINEQFF. The CDR3 DNA reads as TGTGCCAGCAGTGAAGCCAGGGAAAGGATCAATGAGCAGTTCTTC.